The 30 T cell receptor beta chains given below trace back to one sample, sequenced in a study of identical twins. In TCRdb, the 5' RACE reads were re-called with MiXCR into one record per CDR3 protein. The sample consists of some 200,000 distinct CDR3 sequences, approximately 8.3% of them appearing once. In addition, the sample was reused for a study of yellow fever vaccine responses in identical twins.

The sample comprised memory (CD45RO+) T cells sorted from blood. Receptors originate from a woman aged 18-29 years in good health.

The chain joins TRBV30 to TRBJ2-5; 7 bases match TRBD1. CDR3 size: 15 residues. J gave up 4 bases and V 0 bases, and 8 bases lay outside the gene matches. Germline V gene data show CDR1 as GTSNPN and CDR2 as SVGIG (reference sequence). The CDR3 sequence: CAWSVLGRGRETQYF. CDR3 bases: TGTGCCTGGAGTGTACTGGGTAGGGGGCGAGAGACCCAGTACTTC.

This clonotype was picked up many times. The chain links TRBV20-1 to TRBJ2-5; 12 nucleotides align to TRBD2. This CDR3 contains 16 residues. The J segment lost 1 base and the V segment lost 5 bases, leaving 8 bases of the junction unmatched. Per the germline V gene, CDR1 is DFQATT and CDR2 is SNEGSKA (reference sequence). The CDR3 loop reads CSAPLAGGRAQETQYF. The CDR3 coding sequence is TGCAGTGCTCCACTAGCGGGAGGTCGGGCCCAAGAGACCCAGTACTTC.

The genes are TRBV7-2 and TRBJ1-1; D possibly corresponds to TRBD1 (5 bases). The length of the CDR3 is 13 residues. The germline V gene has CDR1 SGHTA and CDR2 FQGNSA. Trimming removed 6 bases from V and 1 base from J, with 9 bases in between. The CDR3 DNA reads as TGTGCCAGCAGACAGGTGCCGAACACTGAAGCTTTCTTT. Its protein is CASRQVPNTEAFF.

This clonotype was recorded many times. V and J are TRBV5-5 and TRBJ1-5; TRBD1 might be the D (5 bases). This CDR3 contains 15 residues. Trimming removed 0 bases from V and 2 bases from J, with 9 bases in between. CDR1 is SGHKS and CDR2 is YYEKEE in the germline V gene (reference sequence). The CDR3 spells CASSLAGGGNQPQHF. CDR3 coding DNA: TGTGCCAGCAGCTTGGCTGGGGGTGGCAATCAGCCCCAGCATTTT.

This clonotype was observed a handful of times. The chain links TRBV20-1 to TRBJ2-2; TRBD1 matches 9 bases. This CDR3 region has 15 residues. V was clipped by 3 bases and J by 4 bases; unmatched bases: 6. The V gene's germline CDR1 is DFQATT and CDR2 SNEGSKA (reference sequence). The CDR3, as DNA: TGCAGTGCTAGGCGGGGACAGGGAGGCACCGGGGAGCTGTTTTTT. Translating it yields CSARRGQGGTGELFF.

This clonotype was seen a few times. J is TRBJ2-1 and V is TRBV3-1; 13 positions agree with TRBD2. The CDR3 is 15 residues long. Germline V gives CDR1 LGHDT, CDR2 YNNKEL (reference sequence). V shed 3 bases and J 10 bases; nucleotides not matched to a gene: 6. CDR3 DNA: TGTGCCAGCAGCCACATCGGGACTAGCGGGGTGGAGCAGTTCTTC. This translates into CASSHIGTSGVEQFF.

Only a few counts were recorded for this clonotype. The DNA for the CDR3 is TGTGCCTGGAGTGCGGACAACTCTGGGGCCAACGTCCTGACTTTC. Translating it yields CAWSADNSGANVLTF. The rearrangement joins TRBV30 to TRBJ2-6; perhaps TRBD1 as D (5 bases). In germline, CDR1 is GTSNPN, CDR2 SVGIG (reference sequence). The V end lost 1 base, the J end lost 0 bases, and 7 bases lay between the germline ends. The CDR3 is made up of 15 amino acids.

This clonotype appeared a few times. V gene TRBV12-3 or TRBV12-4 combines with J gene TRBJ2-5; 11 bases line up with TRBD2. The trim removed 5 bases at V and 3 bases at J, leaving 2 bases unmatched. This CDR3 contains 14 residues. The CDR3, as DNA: TGTGCCAGCAGTCAACTAGCGGGGGAAGAGACCCAGTACTTC. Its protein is CASSQLAGEETQYF.

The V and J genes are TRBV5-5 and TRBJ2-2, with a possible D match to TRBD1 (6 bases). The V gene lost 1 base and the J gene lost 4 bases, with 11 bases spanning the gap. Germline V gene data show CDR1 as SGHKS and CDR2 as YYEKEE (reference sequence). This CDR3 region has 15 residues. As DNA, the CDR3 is TGTGCCAGCAGCTTGTTAGGACAGACCACCGGGGAGCTGTTTTTT. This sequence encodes CASSLLGQTTGELFF.

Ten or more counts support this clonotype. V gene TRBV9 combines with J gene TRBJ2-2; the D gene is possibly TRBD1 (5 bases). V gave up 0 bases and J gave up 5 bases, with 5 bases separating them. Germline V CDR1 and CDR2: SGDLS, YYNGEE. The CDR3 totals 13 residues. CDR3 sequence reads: CASSVDRTGELFF. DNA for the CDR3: TGTGCCAGCAGCGTAGACAGGACCGGGGAGCTGTTTTTT.

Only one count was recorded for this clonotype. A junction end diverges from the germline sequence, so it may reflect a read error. The CDR3 DNA reads TGCTGTGCTAGAGATCTGGCGGGAGGGCCCTCAGATACGCAGTATTTT. It yields the protein CCARDLAGGPSDTQYF. The chain has TRBV20-1 and TRBJ2-3, with 9 bases fitting TRBD2. The CDR3 consists of 16 residues. The germline CDR1 and CDR2 sequences are DFQATT and SNEGSKA (reference sequence).

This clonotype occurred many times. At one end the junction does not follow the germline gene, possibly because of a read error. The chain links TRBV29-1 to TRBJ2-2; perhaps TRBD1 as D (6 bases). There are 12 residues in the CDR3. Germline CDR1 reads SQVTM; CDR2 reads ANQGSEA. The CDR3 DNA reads TGCAGCGTGGAAGGGGGTGCCGGGGAGCTGTTTTTT. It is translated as CSVEGGAGELFF.

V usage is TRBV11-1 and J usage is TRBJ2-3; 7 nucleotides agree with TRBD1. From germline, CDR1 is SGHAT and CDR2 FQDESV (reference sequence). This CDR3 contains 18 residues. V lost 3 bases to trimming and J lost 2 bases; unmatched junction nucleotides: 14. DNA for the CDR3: TGTGCCAGCAGCTTTCTCTCCGGGTCGCAGGGGGTCACAGATACGCAGTATTTT. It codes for CASSFLSGSQGVTDTQYF.

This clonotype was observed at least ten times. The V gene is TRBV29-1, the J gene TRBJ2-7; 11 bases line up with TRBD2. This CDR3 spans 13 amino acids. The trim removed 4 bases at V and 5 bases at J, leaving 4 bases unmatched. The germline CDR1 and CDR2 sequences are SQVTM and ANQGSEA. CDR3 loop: CSVVAGGPNEQYF. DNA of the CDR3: TGCAGCGTTGTAGCGGGAGGGCCTAACGAGCAGTACTTC.

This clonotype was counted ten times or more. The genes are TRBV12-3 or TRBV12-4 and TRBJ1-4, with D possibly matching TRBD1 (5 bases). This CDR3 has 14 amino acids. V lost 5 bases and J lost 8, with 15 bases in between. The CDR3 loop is CASSGGTRAEKLFF. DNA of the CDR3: TGTGCCAGCAGTGGGGGGACTAGGGCCGAAAAACTGTTTTTT.

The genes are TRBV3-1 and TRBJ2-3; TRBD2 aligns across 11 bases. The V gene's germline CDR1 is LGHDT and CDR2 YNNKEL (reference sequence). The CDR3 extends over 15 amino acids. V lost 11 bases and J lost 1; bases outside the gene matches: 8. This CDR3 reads CASCQLAGGTDTQYF. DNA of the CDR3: TGTGCCTCCTGCCAACTAGCGGGGGGCACAGATACGCAGTATTTT.

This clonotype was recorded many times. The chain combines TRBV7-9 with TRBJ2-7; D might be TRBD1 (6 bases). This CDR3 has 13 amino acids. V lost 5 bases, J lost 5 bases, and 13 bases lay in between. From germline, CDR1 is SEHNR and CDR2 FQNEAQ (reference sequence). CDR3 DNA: TGTGCCAGCAGCCCGCAGGGGTCGGACGAGCAGTACTTC. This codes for CASSPQGSDEQYF. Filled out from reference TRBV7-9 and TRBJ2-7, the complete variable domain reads DTGVSQNPRHKITKRGQNVTFRCDPISEHNRLYWYRQTLGQGPEFLTYFQNEAQLEKSRLLSDRFSAERPKGSFSTLEIQRTEQGDSAMYLCASSPQGSDEQYFGPGTRLTVT.

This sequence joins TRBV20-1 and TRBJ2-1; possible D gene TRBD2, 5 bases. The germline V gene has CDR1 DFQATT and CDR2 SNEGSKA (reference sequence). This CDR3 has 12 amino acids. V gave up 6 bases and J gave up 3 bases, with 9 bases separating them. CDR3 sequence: CSAPSGYNEQFF. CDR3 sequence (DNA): TGCAGTGCCCCCAGCGGCTACAATGAGCAGTTCTTC.

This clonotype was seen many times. CDR3 protein: CATSRGQGAIYEQYF. CDR3 bases: TGTGCCACCAGCAGAGGACAGGGGGCAATTTACGAGCAGTACTTC. The J gene is TRBJ2-7, the V gene TRBV15; 10 nucleotides line up with TRBD1. Germline V gene data show CDR1 as LNHNV and CDR2 as YYDKDF (reference sequence). V was pared by 1 base and J by 4 bases, with 4 bases of the junction left unmatched. There are 15 residues in the CDR3.

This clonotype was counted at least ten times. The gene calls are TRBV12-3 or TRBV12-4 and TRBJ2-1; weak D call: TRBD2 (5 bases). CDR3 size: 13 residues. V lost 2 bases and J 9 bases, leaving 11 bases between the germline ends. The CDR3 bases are TGTGCCAGCAGTTTATCGGGGTTAGGTGAGCAGTTCTTC. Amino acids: CASSLSGLGEQFF.

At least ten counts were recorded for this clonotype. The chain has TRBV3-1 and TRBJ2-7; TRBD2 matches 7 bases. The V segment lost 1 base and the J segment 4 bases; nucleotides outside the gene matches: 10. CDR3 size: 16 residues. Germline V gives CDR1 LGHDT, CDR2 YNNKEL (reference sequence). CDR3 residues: CASSQVRLRGSYEQYF. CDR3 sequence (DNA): TGTGCCAGCAGCCAAGTACGCCTTCGCGGGAGTTACGAGCAGTACTTC.

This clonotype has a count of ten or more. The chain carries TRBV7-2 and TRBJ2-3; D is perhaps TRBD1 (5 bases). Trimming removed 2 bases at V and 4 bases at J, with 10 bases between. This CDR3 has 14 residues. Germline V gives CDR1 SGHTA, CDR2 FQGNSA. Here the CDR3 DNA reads TGTGCCAGCAGCTTATTCCAGGGCGCAGATACGCAGTATTTT. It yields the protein CASSLFQGADTQYF.

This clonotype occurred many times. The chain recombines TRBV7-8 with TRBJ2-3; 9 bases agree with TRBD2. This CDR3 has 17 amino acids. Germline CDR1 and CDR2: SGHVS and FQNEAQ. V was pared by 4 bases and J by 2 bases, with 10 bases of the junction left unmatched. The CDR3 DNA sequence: TGTGCCAGCAGCTCCCGACGACTAGCGGTACTCACAGATACGCAGTATTTT. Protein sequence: CASSSRRLAVLTDTQYF.

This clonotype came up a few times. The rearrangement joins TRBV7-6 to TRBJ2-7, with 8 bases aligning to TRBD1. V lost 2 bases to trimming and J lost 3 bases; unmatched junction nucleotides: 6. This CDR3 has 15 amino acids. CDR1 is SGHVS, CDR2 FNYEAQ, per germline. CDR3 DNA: TGTGCCAGCAGCTTAATGGCAGGGGGCGGCTACGAGCAGTACTTC. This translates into CASSLMAGGGYEQYF.

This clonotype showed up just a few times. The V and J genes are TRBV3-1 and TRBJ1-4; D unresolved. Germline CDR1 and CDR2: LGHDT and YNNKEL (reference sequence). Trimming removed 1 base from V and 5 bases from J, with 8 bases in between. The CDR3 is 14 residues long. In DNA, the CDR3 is TGTGCCAGCAGCCAAGGCGGAGGGAATGAAAAACTGTTTTTT. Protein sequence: CASSQGGGNEKLFF.

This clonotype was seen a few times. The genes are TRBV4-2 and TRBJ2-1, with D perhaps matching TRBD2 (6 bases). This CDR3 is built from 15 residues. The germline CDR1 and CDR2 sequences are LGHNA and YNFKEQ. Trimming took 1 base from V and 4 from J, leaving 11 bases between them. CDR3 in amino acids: CASSQAPGAYNEQFF. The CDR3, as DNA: TGTGCCAGCAGCCAAGCGCCGGGAGCTTACAATGAGCAGTTCTTC.

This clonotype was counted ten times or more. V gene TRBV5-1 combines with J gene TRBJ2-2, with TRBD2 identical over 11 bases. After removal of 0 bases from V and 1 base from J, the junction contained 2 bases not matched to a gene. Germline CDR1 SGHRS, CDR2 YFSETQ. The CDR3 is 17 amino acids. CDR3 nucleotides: TGCGCCAGCAGCTTGGCAGGGACTAGCGGGAACACCGGGGAGCTGTTTTTT. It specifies CASSLAGTSGNTGELFF.

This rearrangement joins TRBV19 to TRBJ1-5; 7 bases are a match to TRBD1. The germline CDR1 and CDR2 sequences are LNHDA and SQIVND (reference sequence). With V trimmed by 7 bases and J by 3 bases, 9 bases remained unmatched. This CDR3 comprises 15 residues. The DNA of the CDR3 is TGTGCCAGTACTATGATTGACAGGGACAATCAGCCCCAGCATTTT. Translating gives CASTMIDRDNQPQHF.

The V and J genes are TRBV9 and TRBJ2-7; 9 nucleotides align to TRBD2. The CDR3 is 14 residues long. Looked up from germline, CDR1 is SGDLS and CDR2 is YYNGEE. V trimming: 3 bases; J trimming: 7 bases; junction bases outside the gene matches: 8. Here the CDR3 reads CASSARTSATEQYF. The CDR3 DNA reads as TGTGCCAGCAGCGCCCGGACTAGCGCGACGGAGCAGTACTTC.

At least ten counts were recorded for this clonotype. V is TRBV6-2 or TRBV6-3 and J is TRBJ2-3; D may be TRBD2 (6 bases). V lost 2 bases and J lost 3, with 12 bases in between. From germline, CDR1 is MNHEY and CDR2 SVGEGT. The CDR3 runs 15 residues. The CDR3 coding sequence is TGTGCCAGCAGTTACGAGGGAGGAATAACAGATACGCAGTATTTT. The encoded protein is CASSYEGGITDTQYF.